The sequence of this TCR beta chain was determined in a study of beta chain features in type 1 diabetes. Points from the study as a whole: Across patients, naive, central memory and Treg TCRB repertoires exhibited apparently greater similarity than was observed across healthy donors.

On average, the one heparinised blood draw given by each donor was roughly 100 mL. This clone was seen more than once but under ten times. What it binds is unknown. Expressed TCRB transcripts were sequenced because the entire RNA isolate underwent reverse transcription. Using immunoSEQ multiplex PCR, the repertoire was profiled, and TCRdb retains in-frame clones only, with some absent. The table shows a few hundred thousand clones, with around 15% occurring only once. V lost 0 bases and J 2 bases, leaving 9 bases between the germline ends. Germline assignment: CDR1 SGHNT and CDR2 YYREEE (reference sequence). The CDR3 extends over 15 amino acids.

Specimen: central memory CD4+ T cells from blood. The chain couples TRBV5-4 to TRBJ2-1; D unclear. This clonotype was obtained from a man aged 25-40 years in good health. In nucleotides, the CDR3 is TGTGCCAGCAGCTTGGGTCAGCCAGCCTACAATGAGCAGTTCTTC. Its protein is CASSLGQPAYNEQFF.